The present T cell receptor (beta chain) was sequenced within a study of response to subunit inactivated influenza vaccine. Findings and caveats of the study: That few new T cells are recruited by each seasonal influenza vaccination was the authors' suggestion.

About this clonotype: The antigen remains undetermined.

V lost 5 bases and J lost 3; bases outside the gene matches: 4. Germline CDR1 reads SGHTA; CDR2 reads FQGNSA. The CDR3 runs to 15 residues. Via MiXCR, TCRdb re-called the RT-PCR reads, giving one row per CDR3 protein. The repertoire holds roughly 780,000 distinct CDR3 sequences, with about 18% as singletons. The starting material was PBMCs from blood, obtained 4 to 6 days after vaccination. This clonotype originated in a man in his fifties or sixties who received an inactivated influenza vaccine. The J gene is TRBJ2-1, the V gene TRBV7-2, with 10 bases identical to TRBD2. CDR3 in amino acids: CASSQTSGNYNEQFF. For the CDR3, the DNA is TGTGCCAGCAGCCAAACTAGCGGGAACTACAATGAGCAGTTCTTC.